A single sample is the source of the 18 T cell receptor beta chains below, sequenced in a study of post-analysis software for immune sequencing data. Study-level points and caveats: Patients showed TRBV5-6, TRBV5-1 and TRBV20-1 among five TRBV segments more frequent than in controls.

Which antigens these TCRs recognize remains unknown. Included in the TCR beta cDNA libraries were unique molecular identifiers. Via MiXCR, TCRdb re-called the PCR reads, giving one row per CDR3 protein. This table holds roughly 650,000 distinct CDR3 sequences, 59% found once. Sequencing was done on a sample of blood. The receptors come from a girl aged 2-10 years with multiple sclerosis.

CDR3 DNA: TGTGCCAGCAGCTTAGATGGCGCAGGGGAAGGCTACACCTTC. Protein sequence: CASSLDGAGEGYTF. V is TRBV7-2 and J is TRBJ1-2, with a weak D call TRBD1 (6 bases). With 1 base removed from V and 8 bases from J, the gap between germline ends came to 14 bases. The CDR3 is made up of 14 amino acids. Germline CDR1 reads SGHTA; CDR2 reads FQGNSA.

This clonotype was observed a few times. V gene TRBV12-3 or TRBV12-4 combines with J gene TRBJ2-1; 11 nucleotides line up with TRBD2. There are 17 residues in the CDR3. After removal of 6 bases from V and 9 bases from J, the junction contained 16 bases not matched to a gene. DNA of the CDR3: TGTGCCAGCAGCTTAATTAGCGGGAGGGCCTTAACAGTTGAGCAGTTCTTC. Translation: CASSLISGRALTVEQFF.

This sequence joins TRBV28 and TRBJ2-3; 7 bases line up with TRBD1. CDR3 size: 16 residues. V trimming: 4 bases; J trimming: 6 bases; junction bases outside the gene matches: 13. Germline CDR1 is MDHEN and CDR2 is SYDVKM. As DNA, the CDR3 is TGTGCCAGCAGTTCGTACAGGGGAGTTCTACGGGATACGCAGTATTTT. Its translation is CASSSYRGVLRDTQYF.

The V and J genes are TRBV29-1 and TRBJ2-1, with D possibly being TRBD2 (5 bases). CDR1 and CDR2 (germline): SQVTM, ANQGSEA. The CDR3 has 13 amino acids. Trimming took 8 bases from V and 4 from J, leaving 15 bases between them. Here the CDR3 DNA reads TGCAGCAGCGAGGGCGACCTATACAATGAGCAGTTCTTC. Its translation: CSSEGDLYNEQFF.

This clonotype was seen once. The J gene is TRBJ1-2, the V gene TRBV25-1, with D maybe TRBD1 (5 bases). The length of the CDR3 is 15 residues. Germline lookup yields CDR1 MGHDK and CDR2 SYGVNS. The germline V and J ends were trimmed by 0 bases and 3 bases, with 11 bases remaining between them. The CDR3 DNA sequence: TGTGCCAGCAGTGAATACGGAGGGGAGGACTATGGCTACACCTTC. This codes for CASSEYGGEDYGYTF.

This clonotype has only one observation. CDR3 residues: CSEVREGYNEQFF. Here the CDR3 DNA reads TGCAGTGAGGTGCGGGAGGGGTACAATGAGCAGTTCTTC. The chain recombines TRBV20-1 with TRBJ2-1; 9 nucleotides line up with TRBD2. With 7 bases clipped from V and 4 bases from J, the junction kept 5 bases outside the gene matches. CDR1 is DFQATT and CDR2 is SNEGSKA in the germline V gene (reference sequence). This CDR3 is 13 amino acids long.

This clonotype rates as medium-sized. The chain uses TRBV4-1 and TRBJ1-1, with D uncertain. The CDR3 spans 10 residues. The V end lost 5 bases, the J end lost 5 bases, and 3 bases lay between the germline ends. Germline-derived CDR1 and CDR2 are MGHRA and YSYEKL. The CDR3 sequence is CASSGTEAFF. The CDR3 region has the DNA TGCGCCAGCAGCGGGACTGAAGCTTTCTTT.

This clonotype has only a few counts. The chain combines TRBV20-1 with TRBJ1-2, with 7 bases aligning to TRBD1. The CDR3 spans 13 residues. Per germline, CDR1 DFQATT and CDR2 SNEGSKA (reference sequence). V shed 1 base and J 6 bases; nucleotides not matched to a gene: 5. CDR3 region: CSARAGGTDGYTF. The CDR3 nucleotides are TGCAGTGCTAGAGCAGGGGGGACGGATGGCTACACCTTC.

This clonotype was counted many times. This chain connects TRBV6-1 to TRBJ2-1; D is uncertain. V gave up 6 bases and J gave up 4 bases, with 4 bases separating them. The germline CDR1 and CDR2 sequences are MNHNS and SASEGT. This CDR3 is 11 amino acids long. CDR3 DNA sequence: TGTGCCAGCAGGACATACAATGAGCAGTTCTTC. Protein product: CASRTYNEQFF.

The CDR3 here is CASSPQGGTGYTF. Here the CDR3 DNA reads TGTGCCAGCAGTCCTCAGGGCGGGACTGGCTACACCTTC. The V call is TRBV6-6, the J call TRBJ1-2; possibly TRBD1 for D (5 bases). Trimming pared 5 bases from V and 7 bases from J, leaving 14 bases between. This CDR3 region has 13 residues. Germline V gives CDR1 MNHNY, CDR2 SVGAGI (reference sequence).

This chain connects TRBV7-2 to TRBJ2-7, with D perhaps matching TRBD1 (5 bases). The J call is in doubt because the DNA end fits TRBJ2-5 better. The CDR3 sequence is 13 residues long. Germline CDR1 and CDR2: SGHTA and FQGNSA. The CDR3 reads CASSLEQGETQYF. The CDR3 DNA reads as TGTGCCAGCAGCTTAGAGCAGGGAGAGACCCAGTACTTC.

J is TRBJ2-5 and V is TRBV21-1; the DNA was not compared with TRBD2, the D call given in the table. TRBV21-1 is a pseudogene locus. The CDR3 loop spans 13 amino acids. DNA for the CDR3: TGTGCCAGCAACCGGCGGGGGGGCCTCGTTCAGTACTTC. This codes for CASNRRGGLVQYF.

This chain joins TRBV12-3 or TRBV12-4 and TRBJ2-7, with 7 bases that match TRBD1. Unmatched junction bases numbered 4, after V lost 5 bases and J lost 0 bases. The CDR3 has 14 residues. CDR3 sequence reads: CASSRQGNSYEQYF. The CDR3, as DNA: TGTGCCAGCAGTCGACAGGGAAACTCCTACGAGCAGTACTTC.

This chain uses TRBV7-6 with TRBJ2-7; tentative D call: TRBD1 (6 bases). The CDR3 sequence is 14 residues long. V lost 5 bases to trimming and J lost 3 bases, with 14 bases between them. CDR1 and CDR2 (germline): SGHVS, FNYEAQ. As DNA, the CDR3 is TGTGCCAGCAGCCCGGGACAAGCCCGCTACGAGCAGTACTTC. This sequence encodes CASSPGQARYEQYF.

The J gene is TRBJ2-5, the V gene TRBV7-9; possibly TRBD2 for D (6 bases). Near its end, the DNA agrees better with TRBJ2-7, so the J call may be wrong. This CDR3 region has 12 residues. Germline loops: CDR1 SEHNR, CDR2 FQNEAQ (reference sequence). The CDR3 protein is CASSQEGGEQYF. Written as DNA, the CDR3 is TGTGCCAGCAGCCAAGAGGGAGGCGAGCAGTACTTC.

This chain links TRBV12-3 or TRBV12-4 with TRBJ2-3; no reliable D call. V was cut by 6 bases and J by 6 bases, with 13 bases left in between. CDR3 size: 13 residues. The CDR3 region is CASRRRDSDTQYF. The CDR3 DNA follows: TGTGCCAGCAGAAGAAGGGATAGCGATACGCAGTATTTT.

This clonotype has only one observation. The junction and the germline gene differ at one end; a read error may be behind it. The chain employs TRBV7-2 and TRBJ1-6; perhaps TRBD1 as D (6 bases). From germline, CDR1 is SGHTA and CDR2 FQGNSA. The CDR3 consists of 15 residues. Here the CDR3 DNA reads TGTGCCAGCAGCTTCGTCACAGGGACTTCGGGGCCCCCCCACTTT. Residues: CASSFVTGTSGPPHF.

V and J are TRBV7-9 and TRBJ2-1, with D possibly matching TRBD2 (5 bases). The V gene's germline CDR1 is SEHNR and CDR2 FQNEAQ (reference sequence). The CDR3 consists of 13 residues. Trimming removed 6 bases from V and 8 bases from J, with 14 bases in between. CDR3 sequence: CASSGGAFHEQFF. The CDR3 bases are TGTGCCAGCAGTGGAGGAGCATTTCATGAGCAGTTCTTC.